This T cell receptor beta chain appears in the sequencing data of a study of beta chain features in type 1 diabetes. About the study: Cell yields, gender and age were comparable in patients and healthy donors.

About this clone: What it recognizes is unknown.

General observations from the study: The study found moderately but significantly shorter TCRB CDR3s in all four CD4+ subsets of Type 1 diabetes patients. Insertions were fewer and deletions more numerous at VDJ junctions in type 1 diabetes patients.

The junction had 7 bases not matched to a gene; V was cut back by 5 bases and J by 3 bases. CDR3 length: 15 residues. From germline, CDR1 is LNHDA and CDR2 SQIVND (reference sequence). Donors contributed one heparinised blood draw apiece, averaging about 116 mL. Sorting that relied on CD45RO/CCR7/CD25/CD127/CD95/CD27 yielded CD4+ naive, central memory, regulatory and stem cell-like memory cells. What was sequenced were expressed TCRB transcripts, since all of the isolated RNA had been reverse transcribed. TCRdb's table, derived via immunoSEQ multiplex PCR, lists solely in-frame clones and lacks some. Altogether about 29,000 clones are present, roughly 56% being singletons, with the ten largest covering 1.5%.

The receptor comes from a woman aged 18-29 years with type 1 diabetes. Sequencing input: Tregs from blood. The chain has TRBV19 and TRBJ2-1; 7 bases are a match to TRBD2. CDR3 sequence: CASSFAGALYNEQFF. CDR3 sequence (DNA): TGTGCCAGTAGTTTTGCGGGAGCTCTCTACAATGAGCAGTTCTTC.